The 22 T cell receptor beta chains in this list originate from one sample, sequenced in a study of CD8 T cells in Susac syndrome. Random hexamers were used to reverse transcribe the RNA input (0.5 to 1 ug). Each CDR3 protein gets one entry after TCRdb re-called the immunoSEQ multiplex PCR reads with MiXCR. Here the sample spans 250,000 or so distinct CDR3 sequences, around 93% being singletons. The sequenced material came from CD4+ T cells from PBMCs. Receptors were obtained from a human donor with multiple sclerosis.

The chain has TRBV9 and TRBJ2-5, with 14 bases aligning to TRBD2. From germline, CDR1 is SGDLS and CDR2 YYNGEE. Unmatched junction bases numbered 3, after V lost 3 bases and J lost 2 bases. The CDR3 contains 16 residues. The CDR3 region is CASSARTSGGQETQYF. The DNA for the CDR3 is TGTGCCAGCAGCGCCAGGACTAGCGGGGGGCAAGAGACCCAGTACTTC.

V usage is TRBV6-6 and J usage is TRBJ1-3; D not resolved. Germline assignment: CDR1 MNHNY and CDR2 SVGAGI (reference sequence). The V and J ends lost 6 bases and 9 bases respectively, with 15 bases between them. The CDR3 has 13 amino acids. The CDR3 DNA sequence: TGTGCCAGCAGCCCCCAGCTGGTAGGCACCATATATTTT. This translates into CASSPQLVGTIYF.

This chain's CDR3 is CASSPNSGAGNTIYF. CDR3 nucleotides: TGTGCCAGCAGCCCCAATAGCGGGGCAGGAAACACCATATATTTT. The chain joins TRBV9 to TRBJ1-3; D may be TRBD1 (5 bases). Trimming took 4 bases from V and 4 from J, leaving 15 bases between them. CDR1 and CDR2 from the germline V gene are SGDLS and YYNGEE. CDR3 length: 15 residues.

J is TRBJ2-1 and V is TRBV20-1, with D possibly matching TRBD2 (6 bases). This CDR3 is built from 14 residues. The V end was cut by 3 bases, the J end by 1 base, with 10 bases between. Germline CDR1 is DFQATT and CDR2 is SNEGSKA (reference sequence). CDR3 sequence: CSASGSGSYNEQFF. In DNA form, the CDR3 reads TGCAGTGCTAGCGGGAGCGGGTCCTACAATGAGCAGTTCTTC.

The chain links TRBV30 to TRBJ1-2; 9 bases align to TRBD1. The J segment lost 6 bases and the V segment lost 1 base, leaving 3 bases of the junction unmatched. This CDR3 is built from 13 residues. The germline CDR1 and CDR2 sequences are GTSNPN and SVGIG (reference sequence). The CDR3 loop reads CAWSADRGHGYTF. In DNA, the CDR3 is TGTGCCTGGAGTGCGGACAGGGGCCATGGCTACACCTTC.

The chain is built from TRBV7-2 and TRBJ2-3, with TRBD2 as a possible D gene (5 bases). The CDR3 contains 14 residues. Per germline, CDR1 SGHTA and CDR2 FQGNSA. V lost 1 base and J 5 bases, leaving 10 bases between the germline ends. The CDR3 spells CASSLETGGDTQYF. For the CDR3, the DNA is TGTGCCAGCAGCTTAGAGACTGGAGGAGATACGCAGTATTTT.

The genes are TRBV6-1 and TRBJ1-6, with D maybe TRBD1 (5 bases). V was clipped by 8 bases and J by 0 bases, with 11 bases between them. The CDR3 spans 15 residues. Germline lookup yields CDR1 MNHNS and CDR2 SASEGT. CDR3 in amino acids: CASRDFSSYNSPLHF. The CDR3 region has the DNA TGTGCCAGCCGGGACTTCAGCTCCTATAATTCACCCCTCCACTTT.

This chain uses TRBV4-2 with TRBJ2-5; the D is unclear. The CDR3 has 14 residues. Germline loops: CDR1 LGHNA, CDR2 YNFKEQ. V lost 0 bases to trimming and J lost 9 bases, with 14 bases between them. The CDR3 DNA reads as TGTGCCAGCAGCCAAGACCGAGGTCTCAGGTCCCAGTACTTC. Encoded protein: CASSQDRGLRSQYF.

The chain uses TRBV3-1 and TRBJ2-7; a possible D gene is TRBD1 (6 bases). Germline CDR1 LGHDT, CDR2 YNNKEL (reference sequence). The CDR3 spans 14 residues. Between the trimmed V and J ends, which lost 1 base and 5 bases, there was a span of 12 bases. Written as DNA, the CDR3 is TGTGCCAGCAGCCAAGGGGGCAGGGGCCACGAGCAGTACTTC. Encoded protein: CASSQGGRGHEQYF.

The V and J genes are TRBV4-1 and TRBJ2-1; D is unclear. V shed 1 base and J shed 12 bases, with 13 bases lying between them. The CDR3 consists of 13 residues. Germline V gives CDR1 MGHRA, CDR2 YSYEKL. The CDR3 protein is CASSQVVGPLQFF. DNA of the CDR3: TGCGCCAGCAGCCAAGTAGTCGGGCCTTTGCAGTTCTTC.

This rearrangement joins TRBV7-3 to TRBJ2-1; 12 bases align to TRBD2. Per germline, CDR1 SGHTA and CDR2 FQGTGA. This CDR3 region has 15 residues. V dropped 2 bases and J dropped 10; count of bases not matched to a gene: 6. CDR3 nucleotides: TGTGCCAGCAGCTTACGACTAGCGGGAGTTGGCGAGCAGTTCTTC. Protein: CASSLRLAGVGEQFF.

J is TRBJ2-1 and V is TRBV20-1; no definite D call. V was cut by 3 bases and J by 8 bases, with 14 bases left in between. Germline assignment: CDR1 DFQATT and CDR2 SNEGSKA (reference sequence). The CDR3 contains 13 residues. The CDR3: CSASSPRSDEQFF. In DNA form, the CDR3 reads TGCAGTGCTAGTTCCCCTAGGTCGGATGAGCAGTTCTTC.

The genes are TRBV28 and TRBJ2-5; no reliable D call. The length of the CDR3 is 12 residues. Deletions cut 10 bases from V and 7 bases from J, with 16 bases between. CDR1 is MDHEN, CDR2 SYDVKM, per germline. The CDR3 loop is CATQTELGTQYF. CDR3 DNA: TGTGCCACCCAGACGGAGTTGGGGACCCAGTACTTC.

The chain uses TRBV4-1 and TRBJ1-6; D remains ambiguous. CDR3 length equals 17 residues. From germline, CDR1 is MGHRA and CDR2 YSYEKL. V shed 1 base and J shed 8 bases, with 18 bases lying between them. The CDR3 DNA reads TGCGCCAGCAGCCAAGTAAATATGATCTCCTGGGATTCACCCCTCCACTTT. This sequence encodes CASSQVNMISWDSPLHF.

This sequence joins TRBV15 and TRBJ2-1; the D is unclear. CDR1 is LNHNV, CDR2 YYDKDF, per germline (reference sequence). The CDR3 loop spans 20 amino acids. V lost 7 bases, J lost 2 bases, and 30 bases lay in between. The CDR3 region has the DNA TGTGCCACCATTTTATCTCGTAACCCCCAACGAGGCTTCCCCTACAATGAGCAGTTCTTC. Encoded protein: CATILSRNPQRGFPYNEQFF.

The CDR3: CASSALISGRSETQYF. The CDR3 DNA is TGTGCCAGCAGCGCCCTGATTAGCGGGAGGTCAGAGACCCAGTACTTC. The chain joins TRBV9 to TRBJ2-5; 10 bases align to TRBD2. This CDR3 region has 16 residues. Unmatched junction bases numbered 9, after V lost 3 bases and J lost 4 bases. Germline assignment: CDR1 SGDLS and CDR2 YYNGEE.

The chain is built from TRBV5-4 and TRBJ2-7; TRBD2 matches at 7 bases. Per the germline V gene, CDR1 is SGHNT and CDR2 is YYREEE (reference sequence). Trimming at V came to 1 base and at J to 1 base, leaving 2 bases not matched to a gene. The CDR3 is 14 amino acids. This CDR3 reads CASSLTRGSYEQYF. The CDR3, as DNA: TGTGCCAGCAGCTTGACGCGGGGGTCCTACGAGCAGTACTTC.

The table lists this clonotype with a count of one. V usage is TRBV12-3 or TRBV12-4 and J usage is TRBJ2-3; D may match TRBD1 or TRBD2 (5 bases each). V was trimmed by 7 bases and J by 4 bases, leaving 18 bases between them. CDR3 length equals 15 residues. CDR3: CASTSGTGRADTQYF. CDR3 nucleotides: TGTGCCAGCACCTCCGGGACCGGCAGGGCAGATACGCAGTATTTT.

The gene calls are TRBV20-1 and TRBJ2-3, with TRBD2 as a possible D gene (6 bases). From germline, CDR1 is DFQATT and CDR2 SNEGSKA (reference sequence). With 0 bases removed from V and 4 bases from J, the gap between germline ends came to 14 bases. The CDR3 spans 15 residues. CDR3 DNA: TGCAGTGCTAGAGATGACGGAGGGGAGCCAGATACGCAGTATTTT. Protein: CSARDDGGEPDTQYF.

The chain couples TRBV6-6 to TRBJ1-1; 8 positions match TRBD1. The germline V gene encodes CDR1 MNHNY and CDR2 SVGAGI (reference sequence). The V segment lost 6 bases and the J segment 7 bases; nucleotides outside the gene matches: 10. The CDR3 runs to 14 residues. CDR3 amino acids: CASRATGARDEAFF. CDR3 sequence (DNA): TGTGCCAGCAGAGCGACAGGGGCCCGAGATGAAGCTTTCTTT.

The chain combines TRBV7-9 with TRBJ2-3; possible D gene TRBD1, 5 bases. The CDR3 has 16 residues. Germline CDR1 is SEHNR and CDR2 is FQNEAQ (reference sequence). V lost 5 bases and J 1 base, leaving 16 bases between the germline ends. DNA for the CDR3: TGTGCCAGCAGCAAGGGGCCAGCAGGCGGCACAGATACGCAGTATTTT. It specifies CASSKGPAGGTDTQYF. Full variable domain (rest looked up from reference TRBV7-9 and TRBJ2-3): DTGVSQNPRHKITKRGQNVTFRCDPISEHNRLYWYRQTLGQGPEFLTYFQNEAQLEKSRLLSDRFSAERPKGSFSTLEIQRTEQGDSAMYLCASSKGPAGGTDTQYFGPGTRLTVL.

The J gene is TRBJ2-6, the V gene TRBV7-2; tentatively, D is TRBD1 or TRBD2 (6 bases each). Germline V gene lookup returns CDR1 SGHTA and CDR2 FQGNSA. V was shortened by 1 base and J by 4 bases, with 14 bases between the two germline ends. CDR3 length: 17 residues. The CDR3 sequence is CASSLGPRGRGANVLTF. CDR3 bases: TGTGCCAGCAGCTTAGGTCCCCGGGGGCGAGGGGCCAACGTCCTGACTTTC.